This record looks at one T cell receptor (beta chain) sequence and its context. The CDR3 length is 15 residues. Germline V gene sequence: CDR1 LNHDA, CDR2 SQIVND (reference sequence). V gave up 7 bases and J gave up 0 bases, with 13 bases separating them. Measured with immunoSEQ multiplex PCR; TCRdb has only the in-frame clones, and not every one. The sample shows about 85,000 clones, approximately 89% of them seen only once. The entry originates in a study of T cell changes during pregnancy in multiple sclerosis. This chain connects TRBV19 to TRBJ1-3; D ambiguous. Specimen: peripheral blood, collected in the first trimester of pregnancy. The receptor was derived from a female donor with multiple sclerosis, enrolled in a pregnancy study. The CDR3 coding sequence is TGTGCCAGTAAGAAGTACATAAACTCTGGAAACACCATATATTTT. Translating it yields CASKKYINSGNTIYF.